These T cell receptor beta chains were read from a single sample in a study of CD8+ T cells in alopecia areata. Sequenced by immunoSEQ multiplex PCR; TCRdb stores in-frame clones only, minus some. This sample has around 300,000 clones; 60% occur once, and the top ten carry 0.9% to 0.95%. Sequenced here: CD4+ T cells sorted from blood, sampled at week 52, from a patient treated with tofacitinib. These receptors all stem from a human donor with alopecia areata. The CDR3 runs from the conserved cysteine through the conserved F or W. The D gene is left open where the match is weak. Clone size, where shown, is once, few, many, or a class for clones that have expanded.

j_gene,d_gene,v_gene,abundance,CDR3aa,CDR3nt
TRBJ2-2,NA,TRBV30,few,CAWSVLRNTGELFF,TGTGCCTGGAGTGTACTCAGGAACACCGGGGAGCTGTTTTTT
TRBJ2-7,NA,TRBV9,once,CASSVGLTRQSYEQYF,TGTGCCAGCAGCGTAGGTCTTACCCGTCAAAGCTACGAGCAGTACTTC
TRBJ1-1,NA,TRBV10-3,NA,CATTSGSGNTEAFF,TGTGCCACCACGTCCGGGTCCGGGAACACTGAAGCTTTCTTT
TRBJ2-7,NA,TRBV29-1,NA,CSVRTDSYEQYF,TGCAGCGTCCGGACCGACTCCTACGAGCAGTACTTC
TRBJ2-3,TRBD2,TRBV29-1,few,CSVTGTSGATDTQYF,TGCAGCGTAACCGGGACTAGCGGGGCCACAGATACGCAGTATTTT
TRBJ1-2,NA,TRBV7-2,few,CASSLVVRGYTF,TGTGCCAGCAGCTTAGTCGTGCGGGGCTACACCTTC
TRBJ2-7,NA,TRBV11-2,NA,CASSLTTRGYEQYF,TGTGCCAGCAGCCTAACCACTAGAGGCTACGAGCAGTACTTC
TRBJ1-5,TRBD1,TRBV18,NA,CASSPGQGTNQPQHF,TGTGCCAGCTCACCGGGACAGGGGACTAATCAGCCCCAGCATTTT
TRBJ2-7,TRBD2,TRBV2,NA,CASRARTSGSYEQYF,TGTGCCAGCAGGGCCAGGACTAGCGGATCCTACGAGCAGTACTTC
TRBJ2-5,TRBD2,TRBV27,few,CASNRGRGLQETQYF,TGTGCCAGCAACCGTGGGAGGGGACTACAAGAGACCCAGTACTTC
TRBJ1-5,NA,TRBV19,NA,CASWGRGNQPQHF,TGTGCCAGTTGGGGACGGGGCAATCAGCCCCAGCATTTT
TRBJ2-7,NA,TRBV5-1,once,CASSPRRGPSSYEQYF,TGCGCCAGCAGCCCTAGGAGAGGACCGAGCTCCTACGAGCAGTACTTC
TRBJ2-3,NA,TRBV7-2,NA,CASSPPGLPDTQYF,TGTGCCAGCAGTCCCCCGGGGCTCCCAGATACGCAGTATTTT
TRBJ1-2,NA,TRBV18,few,CASSPVPNINYGYTF,TGTGCCAGCTCACCGGTACCGAATATTAACTATGGCTACACCTTC
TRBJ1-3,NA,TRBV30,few,CAWSPRGNTIYF,TGTGCCTGGAGTCCGAGGGGAAACACCATATATTTT
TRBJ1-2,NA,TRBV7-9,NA,CASSLTAVGVRGNYGYTF,TGTGCCAGCAGCTTAACGGCGGTTGGGGTTAGGGGTAACTATGGCTACACCTTC
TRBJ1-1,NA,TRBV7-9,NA,CASSLQENTEAFF,TGTGCCAGCAGCTTACAGGAGAACACTGAAGCTTTCTTT
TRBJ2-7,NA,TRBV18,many,CASSPLDTAHEQYF,TGTGCCAGCTCACCGCTGGACACGGCCCACGAGCAGTACTTC